This is a list of T cell receptor beta chains from one sample in a study of T-cell reconstitution after alpha-beta-depleted transplantation in children. TCRdb re-derived calls from the PCR reads in MiXCR, one entry per CDR3 protein. The data show 500,000 to 600,000 distinct CDR3 sequences, around a third seen once. The sample here was PBMCs from the stem cell graft donor, taken from the stem cell graft. These receptors were collected from a human donor who donated a stem cell graft to a child with aplastic anemia. The CDR3 runs from the conserved cysteine through the conserved F or W. The D gene is left open where the match is weak. Where a row states a size, it is once, few, many or the class of an expanded clone; other rows omit it.

15 | TRBJ2-2 | few | TRBD2 | TRBV6-5 | TGTGCCAGCAGTTACGCGGGGGATTACACCGGGGAGCTGTTTTTT | CASSYAGDYTGELFF
20 | TRBJ2-4 | . | TRBD2 | TRBV5-1 | TGCGCCAGCAGCTCAGTCCTACCGGGACTAGCGGGAGGTGGAGAAAACATTCAGTACTTC | CASSSVLPGLAGGGENIQYF
14 | TRBJ1-2 | few | TRBD1 | TRBV4-3 | TGCGCCAGCAGCCAACCCGGACAGGGGTATGGCTACACCTTC | CASSQPGQGYGYTF
17 | TRBJ2-6 | . | . | TRBV7-2 | TGTGCCAGCAGCTCCCAGGGCGGAAGCTCTGGGGCCAACGTCCTGACTTTC | CASSSQGGSSGANVLTF
16 | TRBJ2-7 | . | TRBD2 | TRBV7-6 | TGTGCCAGCAGCGAAAGACTAGCGGGAGGTGCCTACGAGCAGTACTTC | CASSERLAGGAYEQYF
15 | TRBJ2-1 | . | . | TRBV20-1 | TGCAGTGCTAGGGGTAGCGGACGCTCCTACAATGAGCAGTTCTTC | CSARGSGRSYNEQFF
11 | TRBJ2-7 | few | . | TRBV6-2/TRBV6-3 | TGTGCCAGCACCCAGGGGATCGAGCAGTACTTC | CASTQGIEQYF
14 | TRBJ1-1 | . | TRBD1 | TRBV5-4 | TGTGCCAGCAGCTTGCAGTCGGGGACAGCCAAAGCTTTCTTT | CASSLQSGTAKAFF
11 | TRBJ1-2 | few | . | TRBV5-1 | TGCGCCAGCAGCTTGACAGGAGGCTACACCTTC | CASSLTGGYTF
15 | TRBJ1-5 | few | . | TRBV7-2 | TGTGCCAGCAGCTTAAGCAGGGATAGCAATCAGCCCCAGCATTTT | CASSLSRDSNQPQHF
17 | TRBJ1-5 | . | TRBD1 | TRBV7-2 | TGTGCCAGCAGCTCTAGGGACAGGGGACCCCACAATCAGCCCCAGCATTTT | CASSSRDRGPHNQPQHF
16 | TRBJ2-5 | . | . | TRBV7-2 | TGTGCCAGCAGCTTAGCTGGTGGCGTGGGGCAAGAGACCCAGTACTTC | CASSLAGGVGQETQYF
14 | TRBJ1-1 | few | TRBD1 | TRBV20-1 | TGCAGTGCTAGGATAGACAGGGTGGGCACTGAAGCTTTCTTT | CSARIDRVGTEAFF
15 | TRBJ1-2 | . | TRBD1 | TRBV7-2 | TGTGCCAGCAGCTTATCCGGACAGGGGGTCTATGGCTACACCTTC | CASSLSGQGVYGYTF
15 | TRBJ1-5 | . | TRBD1 | TRBV10-3 | TGTGCCATCAGTGAGTCTGCAGGGGGCAGGCAGCCCCAGCATTTT | CAISESAGGRQPQHF
12 | TRBJ2-1 | . | TRBD1 | TRBV20-1 | TGCAGTGCTAACCGACAGGGCAATGAGCAGTTCTTC | CSANRQGNEQFF
16 | TRBJ1-1 | . | . | TRBV15 | TGTGCCACCAGCCCTGAGGGGACCTTCATGAACACTGAAGCTTTCTTT | CATSPEGTFMNTEAFF
13 | TRBJ2-7 | . | . | TRBV20-1 | TGCAGTGCTAGAGACGGATCTTCCTACGAGCAGTACTTC | CSARDGSSYEQYF
16 | TRBJ2-1 | . | TRBD2 | TRBV7-9 | TGTGCCAGCACCCCGGGGCTCCTAGCGGGAGAGCATGAGCAGTTCTTC | CASTPGLLAGEHEQFF
16 | TRBJ2-2 | . | . | TRBV20-1 | TGCAGTGCTCTTGTTAATATGGCGGGAAAAGCCGGGGAGCTGTTTTTT | CSALVNMAGKAGELFF
15 | TRBJ2-7 | . | TRBD2 | TRBV24-1 | TGTGCCACCAGTGAGACCGGGACTAGCGTCCACGAGCAGTACTTC | CATSETGTSVHEQYF
13 | TRBJ2-1 | . | . | TRBV2 | TGTGGTCTCCGGGACAACTCCTACAATGAGCAGTTCTTC | CGLRDNSYNEQFF
13 | TRBJ2-3 | . | . | TRBV24-1 | TGTGCCATCCCCCCGCAGGGCACAGATACGCAGTATTTT | CAIPPQGTDTQYF
14 | TRBJ2-1 | few | TRBD1 | TRBV27 | TGTGCCAGCAGGACAGGGCAATTCCCCAATGAGCAGTTCTTC | CASRTGQFPNEQFF
17 | TRBJ2-5 | few | . | TRBV5-1 | TGCGCCAGCAGCTCGGATACAGGGTGGGCCTCAGTTGGGACCCAGTACTTC | CASSSDTGWASVGTQYF
12 | TRBJ2-1 | . | TRBD2 | TRBV20-1 | TGCGCTCCCGGGACTATGTACAATGAGCAGTTCTTC | CAPGTMYNEQFF
15 | TRBJ1-2 | . | TRBD1 | TRBV12-3/TRBV12-4 | TGTGCCAGCAGTTTTGGGGGACAGGCCAACTATGGCTACACCTTC | CASSFGGQANYGYTF
14 | TRBJ1-1 | few | TRBD1 | TRBV7-6 | TGTGCCAGCAGCTTCGGGACAGGAGGGACTGAAGCTTTCTTT | CASSFGTGGTEAFF
15 | TRBJ1-6 | . | . | TRBV5-1 | TGCGCCAGCAGCTTGGTTGAGGGGAGCGGATCACCCCTCCACTTT | CASSLVEGSGSPLHF
15 | TRBJ2-5 | . | TRBD1 | TRBV7-2 | TGTGCCAGCAGCTTAGCAGGCAGGGGGCAAGAGACCCAGTACTTC | CASSLAGRGQETQYF
16 | TRBJ2-1 | few | . | TRBV11-3 | TGTGCCAGCAGCCCTGACAGGGAGGGGGTGTACAATGAGCAGTTCTTC | CASSPDREGVYNEQFF
17 | TRBJ2-1 | . | TRBD2 | TRBV19 | TGTGCCAGTAGTATACGGACTAGCGGGAATACCTACAATGAGCAGTTCTTC | CASSIRTSGNTYNEQFF
14 | TRBJ1-2 | . | . | TRBV14 | TGTGCCAGCAGCCAAGTAAGAACAGGGTTCGGCTACACCTTC | CASSQVRTGFGYTF
13 | TRBJ1-1 | . | . | TRBV12-3/TRBV12-4 | TGTGCCAGCAACTTAGGGGGGCGAACTGAAGCTTTCTTT | CASNLGGRTEAFF
14 | TRBJ2-5 | . | . | TRBV25-1 | TGTGCCAGCAGTGAATATAGGACGGGCGAGACCCAGTACTTC | CASSEYRTGETQYF
16 | TRBJ1-1 | . | TRBD1 | TRBV19 | TGTGCCAGTAGTAAGGGACAGGGTCGAAAGGACACTGAAGCTTTCTTT | CASSKGQGRKDTEAFF
15 | TRBJ1-4 | few | . | TRBV19 | TGTGCCAGTAGTCCCTACAGGCAGGGTGTGAGAAAACTGTTTTTT | CASSPYRQGVRKLFF